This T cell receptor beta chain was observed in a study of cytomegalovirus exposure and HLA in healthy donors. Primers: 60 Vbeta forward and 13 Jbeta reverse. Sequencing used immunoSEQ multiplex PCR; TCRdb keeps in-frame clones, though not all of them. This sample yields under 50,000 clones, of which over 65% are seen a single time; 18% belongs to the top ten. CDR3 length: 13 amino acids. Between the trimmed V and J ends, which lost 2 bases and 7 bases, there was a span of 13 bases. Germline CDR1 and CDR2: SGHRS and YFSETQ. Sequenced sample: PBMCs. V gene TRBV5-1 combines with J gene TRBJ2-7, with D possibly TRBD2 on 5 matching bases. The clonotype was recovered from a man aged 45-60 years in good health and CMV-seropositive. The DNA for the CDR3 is TGCGCCAGCAGCTTCGAGGAGGCTCGGGAGCAGTACTTC. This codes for CASSFEEAREQYF.